Listed below are T cell receptor beta chains from one sample, sequenced in a study of cytomegalovirus exposure and HLA in healthy donors. Sequenced by immunoSEQ multiplex PCR; TCRdb stores in-frame clones only, minus some. In the table there are around 130,000 clones, around 78% of which are singletons. The sequenced sample consisted of PBMCs. The receptor source for this set is a woman aged 18-29 years in good health and CMV-seronegative. Both conserved end residues are part of each CDR3. Fields, in order: V gene, clone size, D gene, J gene, CDR3 DNA, CDR3 protein. D genes are given only for firm matches. A row's size may be missing; if present it is once, few, many or a size class.

v_gene: TRBV5-1
abundance: NA
d_gene: NA
j_gene: TRBJ2-7
CDR3nt: TGCGCCAGCAGCTTAAGGGGCCAGCCCTACGAGCAGTACTTC
CDR3aa: CASSLRGQPYEQYF

v_gene: TRBV6-5
abundance: once
d_gene: TRBD1
j_gene: TRBJ1-2
CDR3nt: TGTGCCAGCAGAAGGACAGGGAGTCACTATGGCTACACCTTC
CDR3aa: CASRRTGSHYGYTF

v_gene: TRBV7-8
abundance: NA
d_gene: NA
j_gene: TRBJ2-3
CDR3nt: TGTGCCAGCAGCCCGAGGGATACGGGAGTGAAGATGGATACGCAGTATTTT
CDR3aa: CASSPRDTGVKMDTQYF

v_gene: TRBV5-1
abundance: once
d_gene: NA
j_gene: TRBJ1-4
CDR3nt: TGCGCCAGCAGCTCCGACTCGGGAGCAGAAAAACTGTTTTTT
CDR3aa: CASSSDSGAEKLFF

v_gene: TRBV6-5
abundance: NA
d_gene: NA
j_gene: TRBJ2-3
CDR3nt: TGTGCCAGCAGCAGAGCGAGCACAGATACGCAGTATTTT
CDR3aa: CASSRASTDTQYF

v_gene: TRBV30
abundance: NA
d_gene: TRBD1
j_gene: TRBJ2-1
CDR3nt: TGTGCCTGGAATGCAGGGGGTTCACACAATGAGCAGTTCTTC
CDR3aa: CAWNAGGSHNEQFF

v_gene: TRBV7-2
abundance: NA
d_gene: NA
j_gene: TRBJ2-7
CDR3nt: TGTGCCAGCAGCTTAGTGACGATTAGCGGTAGAAGGATGGGCGAGCAGTACTTC
CDR3aa: CASSLVTISGRRMGEQYF

v_gene: TRBV12-2
abundance: once
d_gene: NA
j_gene: TRBJ2-4
CDR3nt: TGTGCAAGTCGCTCCGGACTGCCCTTAGCCAAAAACATTCAGTACTTC
CDR3aa: CASRSGLPLAKNIQYF

v_gene: TRBV2
abundance: NA
d_gene: TRBD1
j_gene: TRBJ1-1
CDR3nt: TGTGCCAGCAGCGATTCACAGGGGGCGAATGAAGCTTTCTTT
CDR3aa: CASSDSQGANEAFF

v_gene: TRBV7-9
abundance: few
d_gene: NA
j_gene: TRBJ1-5
CDR3nt: TGTGCCAGCAGCTTAGGACAGGGCAATCAGCCCCAGCATTTT
CDR3aa: CASSLGQGNQPQHF

v_gene: TRBV25-1
abundance: NA
d_gene: TRBD2
j_gene: TRBJ2-1
CDR3nt: TGTGCCAGCAGCAAACTAGCGGGAGGGCCTAGGGAGCAGTTCTTC
CDR3aa: CASSKLAGGPREQFF

v_gene: TRBV27
abundance: NA
d_gene: NA
j_gene: TRBJ2-1
CDR3nt: TGTGCCAGCACCCCCGGGACTGCTCTCAATGAGCAGTTCTTC
CDR3aa: CASTPGTALNEQFF

v_gene: TRBV5-1
abundance: NA
d_gene: TRBD1
j_gene: TRBJ2-3
CDR3nt: TGCGCCAGCAGCTCCTTGACAGGGTCCACAGATACGCAGTATTTT
CDR3aa: CASSSLTGSTDTQYF

v_gene: TRBV6-1
abundance: NA
d_gene: NA
j_gene: TRBJ1-2
CDR3nt: TGTGCCAGCAGTGAAACAAGGACAAGAAACTATGGCTACACCTTC
CDR3aa: CASSETRTRNYGYTF

v_gene: TRBV29-1
abundance: NA
d_gene: TRBD1
j_gene: TRBJ2-7
CDR3nt: TGCAGCGTTGGGGACAGGGGTACCTACGAGCAGTACTTC
CDR3aa: CSVGDRGTYEQYF

v_gene: TRBV6-5
abundance: NA
d_gene: TRBD1
j_gene: TRBJ1-1
CDR3nt: TGTGCCAGCAGACTGACAGGGGTTAACACTGAAGCTTTCTTT
CDR3aa: CASRLTGVNTEAFF

v_gene: TRBV5-8
abundance: NA
d_gene: TRBD1
j_gene: TRBJ1-1
CDR3nt: TGTGCCAGCAGCGACAGGGGAGTGAACACTGAAGCTTTCTTT
CDR3aa: CASSDRGVNTEAFF

v_gene: TRBV7-9
abundance: NA
d_gene: TRBD2
j_gene: TRBJ2-3
CDR3nt: TGTGCCAGCAGCTCGACTAGCGGAGAGAGCACAGATACGCAGTATTTT
CDR3aa: CASSSTSGESTDTQYF

v_gene: TRBV19
abundance: NA
d_gene: NA
j_gene: TRBJ2-1
CDR3nt: TGTGCCAGTAGTATCGGCGCCCGGCGGGGCACCTACAATGAGCAGTTCTTC
CDR3aa: CASSIGARRGTYNEQFF

v_gene: TRBV12-5
abundance: NA
d_gene: NA
j_gene: TRBJ1-5
CDR3nt: TGTGCTAGTGACAATCAGGGGAGCAATCAGCCCCAGCATTTT
CDR3aa: CASDNQGSNQPQHF

v_gene: TRBV5-6
abundance: NA
d_gene: NA
j_gene: TRBJ1-1
CDR3nt: TGTGCCAGCAGCCCCCGGAGGGCAGGTCGGACTGAAGCTTTCTTT
CDR3aa: CASSPRRAGRTEAFF

v_gene: TRBV30
abundance: NA
d_gene: NA
j_gene: TRBJ2-2
CDR3nt: TGTGCCTGGAGTGTACTAGGCCAGGGAGGACACACCGGGGAGCTGTTTTTT
CDR3aa: CAWSVLGQGGHTGELFF

v_gene: TRBV7-8
abundance: NA
d_gene: NA
j_gene: TRBJ2-5
CDR3nt: TGTGCCAGCAGCTTAGACCAGGGTGGTGGGGAGACCCAGTACTTC
CDR3aa: CASSLDQGGGETQYF

v_gene: TRBV7-9
abundance: NA
d_gene: NA
j_gene: TRBJ2-3
CDR3nt: TGTGCCAGCAGGACCGTTAGCGGACTCACAGATACGCAGTATTTT
CDR3aa: CASRTVSGLTDTQYF

v_gene: TRBV6-1
abundance: few
d_gene: TRBD1
j_gene: TRBJ1-2
CDR3nt: TGTGCCAGCAGCCTACAGGGGGCAGGGGGCTACACCTTC
CDR3aa: CASSLQGAGGYTF

v_gene: TRBV10-3
abundance: NA
d_gene: TRBD2
j_gene: TRBJ2-2
CDR3nt: TGTGCCATCAGTGAGTCGGGACTAGACACCGGGGAGCTGTTTTTT
CDR3aa: CAISESGLDTGELFF